The 20 T cell receptor beta chains presented below share a single source sample, sequenced in a study of T cell responses to AZD1222 COVID-19 vaccine. Clones were read by immunoSEQ multiplex PCR, and TCRdb kept only the in-frame ones, dropping some. The data contain 130,000 to 150,000 clones, 90% to 95% of them singletons. The specimen was peripheral blood, collected after recovery from COVID-19. The origin of the receptors is an adult who had recovered from COVID-19.

The chain employs TRBV7-6 and TRBJ2-3; a weak D match, TRBD1 (5 bases). V was shortened by 5 bases and J by 0 bases, with 12 bases between the two germline ends. The CDR3 is 15 amino acids. The germline V gene has CDR1 SGHVS and CDR2 FNYEAQ. This CDR3 reads CASSGPGSSTDTQYF. Here the CDR3 DNA reads TGTGCCAGCAGCGGCCCAGGGTCTAGCACAGATACGCAGTATTTT. The complete variable domain, with remaining parts taken from reference TRBV7-6 and TRBJ2-3, reads GAGVSQSPRYKVTKRGQDVALRCDPISGHVSLYWYRQALGQGPEFLTYFNYEAQQDKSGLPNDRFSAERPEGSISTLTIQRTEQRDSAMYRCASSGPGSSTDTQYFGPGTRLTVL.

The chain uses TRBV11-2 and TRBJ1-2; 9 bases line up with TRBD1. Trimming removed 3 bases from V and 4 bases from J; junction bases left unmatched: 0. This CDR3 region has 13 residues. Germline V gene data show CDR1 as SGHAT and CDR2 as FQNNGV. The CDR3 nucleotides read TGTGCCAGCAGCTTGGACAGGGGCTATGGCTACACCTTC. It specifies CASSLDRGYGYTF.

This clone was seen just once. The V call is TRBV6-6, the J call TRBJ2-2, with 9 bases fitting TRBD2. With V trimmed by 6 bases and J by 7 bases, 12 bases remained unmatched. Per the germline V gene, CDR1 is MNHNY and CDR2 is SVGAGI (reference sequence). This CDR3 has 16 residues. The CDR3 bases are TGTGCCAGCAGCCACCTAGCGGGATGGCAGGTCGGGGAGCTGTTTTTT. This codes for CASSHLAGWQVGELFF.

This clone was detected once. This chain links TRBV6-1 with TRBJ2-7, with a weak D call TRBD2 (6 bases). Germline CDR1 and CDR2: MNHNS and SASEGT. The CDR3 extends over 16 amino acids. V dropped 4 bases and J dropped 4 bases, with 20 bases sitting between them. The CDR3 loop is CASSGGGTGLAYEQYF. Written as DNA, the CDR3 is TGTGCCAGCAGTGGAGGAGGGACGGGCTTGGCGTACGAGCAGTACTTC.

V and J are TRBV6-1 and TRBJ1-1; possibly TRBD1 for D (5 bases). CDR1 and CDR2 from the germline V gene are MNHNS and SASEGT. The ends were cut back, 1 base at V and 11 bases at J, with 14 bases in the middle. This CDR3 region has 13 residues. CDR3 nucleotides: TGTGCCAGCAGTGAAGAAGGCGGGGGTGTCGCTTTCTTT. Protein product: CASSEEGGGVAFF.

This clone was seen a single time. The rearrangement links TRBV5-4 to TRBJ2-1, with TRBD2 matching 9 bases. V was pared by 3 bases and J by 8 bases, with 12 bases of the junction left unmatched. CDR1 and CDR2 from the germline V gene are SGHNT and YYREEE (reference sequence). CDR3 size: 16 residues. This CDR3 is CASSSLVSGRTDEQFF. For the CDR3, the DNA is TGTGCCAGCAGCTCATTAGTTAGCGGGAGAACTGATGAGCAGTTCTTC.

In its sample, this clone was seen many times. The genes are TRBV19 and TRBJ2-1; 10 bases agree with TRBD2. CDR1 LNHDA and CDR2 SQIVND come from the germline V gene (reference sequence). The CDR3 totals 15 residues. J gave up 7 bases and V 0 bases, and 3 bases lay outside the gene matches. DNA of the CDR3: TGTGCCAGTAGTATAGAAGCGGGAGGGCCGAATGAGCAGTTCTTC. It encodes CASSIEAGGPNEQFF.

This clone was recorded once. The chain combines TRBV7-8 with TRBJ2-1, with 7 bases matching TRBD1. CDR3 length: 15 residues. V lost 0 bases, J lost 7 bases, and 6 bases stayed unmatched. Looked up from germline, CDR1 is SGHVS and CDR2 is FQNEAQ. The CDR3 DNA reads TGTGCCAGCAGCTTAGCGTGGGGACAGATAAATGAGCAGTTCTTC. Translating gives CASSLAWGQINEQFF. The complete variable domain, with remaining parts taken from reference TRBV7-8 and TRBJ2-1, reads GAGVSQSPRYKVAKRGQDVALRCDPISGHVSLFWYQQALGQGPEFLTYFQNEAQLDKSGLPSDRFFAERPEGSVSTLKIQRTQQEDSAVYLCASSLAWGQINEQFFGPGTRLTVL.

In its sample, this clone was seen a few times. The chain uses TRBV5-4 and TRBJ2-3; TRBD2 matches at 13 bases. Germline trimming cut 4 bases from V and 3 bases from J; bases unmatched to any gene: 5. The germline V gene encodes CDR1 SGHNT and CDR2 YYREEE (reference sequence). The CDR3 spans 16 residues. The CDR3 DNA sequence: TGTGCCAGCAGCCCCGGGACTAGCGGGATGACAGATACGCAGTATTTT. This sequence encodes CASSPGTSGMTDTQYF.

The chain links TRBV28 to TRBJ2-3; the match to TRBD2 covers 10 bases. The V gene end was trimmed by 1 base and the J gene end by 0 bases; junction bases not matched to a gene: 7. Germline V gene sequence: CDR1 MDHEN, CDR2 SYDVKM. The CDR3 contains 18 residues. The CDR3 here is CASSLLSGLARSTDTQYF. The CDR3 DNA follows: TGTGCCAGCAGTTTATTGTCGGGACTAGCGCGGAGCACAGATACGCAGTATTTT.

This chain uses TRBV4-1 with TRBJ1-2; TRBD1 matches at 11 bases. This CDR3 spans 15 amino acids. The trim removed 4 bases at V and 3 bases at J, leaving 4 bases unmatched. In germline, CDR1 is MGHRA, CDR2 YSYEKL. The CDR3 DNA reads TGCGCCAGCAGCCCCGGACAGGGGGCGGACTATGGCTACACCTTC. Translating gives CASSPGQGADYGYTF.

This chain uses TRBV12-3 or TRBV12-4 with TRBJ2-7; D is undetermined. Trimming left V 1 base short and J 6 bases short, with 4 bases between. This CDR3 region has 11 residues. DNA of the CDR3: TGTGCCAGCAGTTTAGGTCCCGAGCAGTACTTC. It translates to CASSLGPEQYF.

The V call is TRBV6-6, the J call TRBJ2-1, with D uncertain. Germline V CDR1 and CDR2: MNHNY, SVGAGI (reference sequence). V lost 1 base, J lost 8 bases, and 9 bases lay in between. This CDR3 region has 13 residues. This CDR3 is CASSYLVGYEQFF. CDR3 in DNA: TGTGCCAGCAGTTACTTAGTAGGGTATGAGCAGTTCTTC.

The rearrangement uses TRBV6-5 and TRBJ1-2; TRBD1 agrees at 10 bases. The CDR3 spans 14 residues. Germline loops: CDR1 MNHEY, CDR2 SVGAGI. V was clipped by 9 bases and J by 4 bases; unmatched bases: 8. This CDR3 reads CASTDRGRGYGYTF. CDR3 bases: TGTGCCAGTACCGACAGGGGGCGCGGCTATGGCTACACCTTC.

This chain joins TRBV5-8 and TRBJ2-7, with 7 bases aligning to TRBD1. The germline gives CDR1 SGHTS, CDR2 YDEGEE. V gave up 0 bases and J gave up 0 bases; unmatched junction bases: 3. The CDR3 contains 15 residues. CDR3 coding DNA: TGTGCCAGCAGCTTGGGGTCAGGGGGCTCCTACGAGCAGTACTTC. Protein sequence: CASSLGSGGSYEQYF.

V and J are TRBV30 and TRBJ1-1; D unresolved. This CDR3 spans 12 amino acids. Trimming removed 5 bases at V and 1 base at J, with 8 bases between. Germline values: CDR1 GTSNPN, CDR2 SVGIG (reference sequence). This chain's CDR3 is CAWGRTNTEAFF. The CDR3 DNA reads as TGTGCCTGGGGGAGAACGAACACTGAAGCTTTCTTT.

The chain combines TRBV4-1 with TRBJ2-2, with D unclear. Germline V gene data show CDR1 as MGHRA and CDR2 as YSYEKL. The CDR3 is made up of 15 amino acids. Trimming stripped 7 bases from V and 8 bases from J, with 20 bases between. CDR3 region: CASNIGPPQEGELFF. The CDR3 DNA is TGCGCCAGCAATATCGGGCCCCCCCAAGAGGGGGAGCTGTTTTTT.

The chain links TRBV5-5 to TRBJ2-7; 15 bases line up with TRBD2. Losses at the gene ends were 3 bases for V and 1 base for J; bases not matched to a gene: 8. The CDR3 spans 18 residues. CDR1 SGHKS and CDR2 YYEKEE come from the germline V gene (reference sequence). CDR3 residues: CASSWGLAGGRTSYEQYF. CDR3 coding DNA: TGTGCCAGCAGCTGGGGACTAGCGGGAGGTAGGACTTCCTACGAGCAGTACTTC.

This clone was detected once. The V gene is TRBV6-5, the J gene TRBJ2-1, with 9 bases that match TRBD2. The CDR3 is 15 amino acids. Trimming removed 5 bases from V and 10 bases from J; junction bases left unmatched: 12. Germline V gene sequence: CDR1 MNHEY, CDR2 SVGAGI. Here the CDR3 reads CASSIRAGTSIEQFF. CDR3 DNA: TGTGCCAGCAGTATAAGAGCCGGGACTAGCATCGAGCAGTTCTTC.

V is TRBV20-1 and J is TRBJ1-2; tentatively, D is TRBD1 (6 bases). Germline V CDR1 and CDR2: DFQATT, SNEGSKA (reference sequence). The V end was cut by 1 base, the J end by 8 bases, with 8 bases between. The CDR3 is 11 residues long. CDR3 residues: CSARAGAGYTF. The CDR3 DNA reads as TGCAGTGCTAGAGCGGGGGCCGGCTACACCTTC.